The 14 T cell receptor beta chains listed next were all sequenced from one sample in a study of blood T cells in healthy people across ages. Through a sample-barcoded 5' primer and a J-beta primer mix, a second PCR was run for about 6 to 12 cycles. TCRdb redid the calling of the 5' RACE reads with MiXCR, one entry per CDR3 protein. The table lists some 1.5 million distinct CDR3 sequences, under 30% of them singletons. Material: blood. These receptor sequences come from a woman aged 25 to 45 in good health.

As to this clonotype: Since a much larger clone is just one base distant, this may be a read error. V and J are TRBV4-2 and TRBJ2-5, with TRBD1 matching 10 bases. The CDR3 is 16 residues long. Germline CDR1 LGHNA, CDR2 YNFKEQ. The V segment lost 5 bases and the J segment 4 bases; nucleotides outside the gene matches: 10. In nucleotides, the CDR3 is TGTGCCAGCAGCTATGTGACAGGGGGCTCGGGAGAGACCCAGTACTTC. Its translation: CASSYVTGGSGETQYF.

Only a few counts were recorded for this clonotype. This CDR3 reads CSANLGSGKIYEQYF. The CDR3, as DNA: TGCAGTGCAAACCTGGGGAGCGGTAAGATATACGAGCAGTACTTC. The V gene is TRBV20-1, the J gene TRBJ2-7; a possible D gene is TRBD2 (5 bases). V was trimmed by 6 bases and J by 4 bases, leaving 22 bases between them. The CDR3 sequence is 15 residues long. CDR1 and CDR2 from the germline V gene are DFQATT and SNEGSKA (reference sequence).

The V call is TRBV6-5, the J call TRBJ1-2; perhaps TRBD1 as D (6 bases). From germline, CDR1 is MNHEY and CDR2 SVGAGI. Trimming took 4 bases from V and 2 from J, leaving 11 bases between them. There are 14 residues in the CDR3. The CDR3: CASSSHRGNYGYTF. CDR3 coding DNA: TGTGCCAGCAGTTCCCATAGGGGGAACTATGGCTACACCTTC.

This clonotype has more than one count but fewer than ten. The V and J genes are TRBV6-6 and TRBJ2-5, with no clear D. This CDR3 region has 13 residues. The germline V gene encodes CDR1 MNHNY and CDR2 SVGAGI (reference sequence). V was cut by 4 bases and J by 5 bases, with 11 bases left in between. CDR3 region: CASSSALAETQYF. The CDR3 DNA reads TGTGCCAGCAGTTCAGCCCTTGCTGAGACCCAGTACTTC.

This chain joins TRBV20-1 and TRBJ2-7, with 9 bases fitting TRBD1. Germline V CDR1 and CDR2: DFQATT, SNEGSKA (reference sequence). This CDR3 comprises 17 residues. Trimming removed 5 bases from V and 2 bases from J; junction bases left unmatched: 16. CDR3 in amino acids: CSAFKGQGIGNTYEQYF. The CDR3 region has the DNA TGCAGTGCTTTCAAGGGACAGGGAATTGGGAATACCTACGAGCAGTACTTC.

The rearrangement links TRBV6-5 to TRBJ2-3, with D hard to call. CDR1 is MNHEY and CDR2 is SVGAGI in the germline V gene. Trimming stripped 2 bases from V and 2 bases from J, with 5 bases between. This CDR3 has 13 amino acids. CDR3 nucleotides: TGTGCCAGCAGTTACCCAGACACAGATACGCAGTATTTT. It encodes CASSYPDTDTQYF.

The gene calls are TRBV20-1 and TRBJ2-7; 9 positions match TRBD2. V was pared by 5 bases and J by 4 bases, with 6 bases of the junction left unmatched. CDR1 and CDR2 (germline): DFQATT, SNEGSKA (reference sequence). This CDR3 contains 13 residues. In DNA, the CDR3 is TGCAGTGCTTCCGGGACTAGCTATTACGAGCAGTACTTC. It translates to CSASGTSYYEQYF.

This clonotype was seen more than once but under ten times. The CDR3 nucleotides read TGTGCCAGCAGTGCAGATTGGGACACCTTCGCCTACGAGCAGTACTTC. Its translation is CASSADWDTFAYEQYF. The chain couples TRBV6-1 to TRBJ2-7, with TRBD1 as a possible D gene (6 bases). Germline loops: CDR1 MNHNS, CDR2 SASEGT. The CDR3 is made up of 16 amino acids. Trimming cost V 4 bases and J 2 bases, with 18 bases left between them.

V is TRBV10-3 and J is TRBJ1-1, with a tentative D call TRBD1 (6 bases). The CDR3 sequence is 14 residues long. Germline CDR1 is ENHRY and CDR2 is SYGVKD. V dropped 2 bases and J dropped 3 bases, with 10 bases sitting between them. For the CDR3, the DNA is TGTGCCATCAGTGAGACAGGGAGGGACACTGAAGCTTTCTTT. Translating gives CAISETGRDTEAFF.

This chain connects TRBV14 to TRBJ2-5; 15 nucleotides line up with TRBD2. V lost 4 bases to trimming and J lost 1 base; unmatched junction nucleotides: 7. Germline CDR1 and CDR2: SGHDN and FVKESK. This CDR3 spans 18 amino acids. The CDR3 protein is CASSLRTSGGAPQETQYF. DNA of the CDR3: TGTGCCAGCAGCCTTAGGACTAGCGGGGGGGCCCCCCAAGAGACCCAGTACTTC.

V and J are TRBV7-4 and TRBJ1-1; 10 bases are shared with TRBD1. Germline CDR1 and CDR2: SGHVT and SQSDAQ. The V and J ends lost 1 base and 5 bases, in that order; junction bases with no gene match: 7. The CDR3 has 16 residues. This CDR3 reads CASSLEWDRGWTEAFF. The CDR3 DNA reads TGTGCCAGCAGCTTAGAATGGGACAGGGGATGGACTGAAGCTTTCTTT.

Many counts were recorded for this clonotype. The chain couples TRBV5-5 to TRBJ2-7; TRBD2 matches 7 bases. The CDR3 spans 14 residues. The V gene's germline CDR1 is SGHKS and CDR2 YYEKEE (reference sequence). V shed 6 bases and J 0 bases; nucleotides not matched to a gene: 6. The CDR3 region has the DNA TGTGCCAGCACCTACGGGGGGATCTCCTACGAGCAGTACTTC. Translating gives CASTYGGISYEQYF.

The chain joins TRBV10-3 to TRBJ2-3; 9 positions match TRBD2. Per the germline V gene, CDR1 is ENHRY and CDR2 is SYGVKD. This CDR3 is built from 15 residues. With 3 bases clipped from V and 2 bases from J, the junction kept 3 bases outside the gene matches. CDR3 DNA sequence: TGTGCCATCAGTGAACTAGCGGGTACCACAGATACGCAGTATTTT. Protein: CAISELAGTTDTQYF.

This clonotype appeared a few times. The chain uses TRBV27 and TRBJ2-7; maybe TRBD1 (5 bases). The length of the CDR3 is 16 residues. Germline V lookup: CDR1 MNHEY, CDR2 SMNVEV (reference sequence). V lost 0 bases and J lost 2, with 14 bases in between. CDR3 sequence (DNA): TGTGCCAGCAGTTTATCTTCAGCAGGGCTGACCTACGAGCAGTACTTC. This encodes CASSLSSAGLTYEQYF.